Reported below is one TCR beta chain. The antigen is not known. This entry belongs to a study of T cells in localized non-small cell lung cancer. Findings and caveats of the study: Sequencing was limited to one tumor region, leaving the possibility of heterogeneity open. Longer survival (overall) was linked to higher T cell density in blood.

Trimming removed 0 bases at V and 1 base at J, with 6 bases between. This CDR3 is 13 amino acids long. CDR1 and CDR2 (germline): GTSNPN, SVGIG (reference sequence). The data were produced by immunoSEQ multiplex PCR, yet TCRdb's version contains in-frame clones alone and is incomplete. Among about 15,000 clones listed, roughly 84% were seen once. This clonotype was sampled from a female donor of 60 years or more with stage I squamous cell lung carcinoma. The chain recombines TRBV30 with TRBJ1-2, with no clear D. The sequencing here drew on peripheral blood, taken before any cancer treatment. The CDR3 coding sequence is TGTGCCTGGAGTGTAGAGTTTAACTATGGCTACACCTTC. Its translation: CAWSVEFNYGYTF.